A single sample gave rise to the 2 T cell receptor beta chains below, sequenced in a study of response to subunit inactivated influenza vaccine. MiXCR, run by TCRdb on the RT-PCR reads, gives a single entry per CDR3 protein. The sample has 550,000 to 800,000 distinct CDR3 sequences; about 15% are singletons. The specimen was PBMCs from blood, collected 12 days after vaccination. These receptors were obtained from a man in his forties or fifties who received an inactivated influenza vaccine.

The V and J genes are TRBV4-3 and TRBJ2-1; 7 bases are a match to TRBD2. Looked up from germline, CDR1 is LGHNA and CDR2 is YSLEER. The junction had 6 bases not matched to a gene; V was cut back by 0 bases and J by 4 bases. The CDR3 loop spans 16 amino acids. The CDR3 loop reads CASSQDERAGYNEQFF. CDR3 DNA: TGCGCCAGCAGCCAAGATGAGCGAGCGGGATACAATGAGCAGTTCTTC.

V is TRBV7-8 and J is TRBJ2-1; D is undetermined. The CDR3 has 15 amino acids. The V gene's germline CDR1 is SGHVS and CDR2 FQNEAQ. V was pared by 4 bases and J by 5 bases, with 15 bases between. CDR3 in amino acids: CASSSDRLRDNEQFF. The CDR3 bases are TGTGCCAGCAGCTCAGACCGACTCCGAGACAATGAGCAGTTCTTC.